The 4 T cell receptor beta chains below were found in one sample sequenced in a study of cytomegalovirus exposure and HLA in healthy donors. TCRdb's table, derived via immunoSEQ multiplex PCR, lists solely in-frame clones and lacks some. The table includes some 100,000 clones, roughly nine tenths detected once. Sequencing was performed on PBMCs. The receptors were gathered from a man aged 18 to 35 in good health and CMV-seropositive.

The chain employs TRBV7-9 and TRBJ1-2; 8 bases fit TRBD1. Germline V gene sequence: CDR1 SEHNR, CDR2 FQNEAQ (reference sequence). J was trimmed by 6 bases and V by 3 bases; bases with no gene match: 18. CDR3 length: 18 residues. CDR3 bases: TGTGCCAGCAGCTTTTCACGACAGGGGTATGTCCCCCCTGATGGCTACACCTTC. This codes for CASSFSRQGYVPPDGYTF.

The CDR3 DNA reads TGCGCCAGCAGCTACGGAGGCTCCTACAATGAGCAGTTCTTC. It translates to CASSYGGSYNEQFF. The chain is built from TRBV5-1 and TRBJ2-1, with D possibly matching TRBD2 (5 bases). The germline V and J ends were trimmed by 3 bases and 0 bases, with 7 bases remaining between them. The germline gives CDR1 SGHRS, CDR2 YFSETQ. The CDR3 length is 14 residues. The full variable domain, in which reference TRBV5-1 and TRBJ2-1 provide the parts outside the CDR3, is KAGVTQTPRYLIKTRGQQVTLSCSPISGHRSVSWYQQTPGQGLQFLFEYFSETQRNKGNFPGRFSGRQFSNSRSEMNVSTLELGDSALYLCASSYGGSYNEQFFGPGTRLTVL.

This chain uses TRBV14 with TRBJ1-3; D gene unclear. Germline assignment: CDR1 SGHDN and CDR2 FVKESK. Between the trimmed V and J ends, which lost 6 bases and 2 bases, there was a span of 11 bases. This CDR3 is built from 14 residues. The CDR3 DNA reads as TGTGCCAGCAGTCCGCTGGGCCCTGGAAACACCATATATTTT. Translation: CASSPLGPGNTIYF.

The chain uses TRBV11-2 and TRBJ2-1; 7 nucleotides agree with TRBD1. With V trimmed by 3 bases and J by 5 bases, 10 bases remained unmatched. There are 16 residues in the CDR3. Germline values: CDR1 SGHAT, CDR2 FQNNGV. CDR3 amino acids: CASSFPGQGVHNEQFF. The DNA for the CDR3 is TGTGCCAGCAGCTTCCCCGGGCAGGGGGTCCACAATGAGCAGTTCTTC.